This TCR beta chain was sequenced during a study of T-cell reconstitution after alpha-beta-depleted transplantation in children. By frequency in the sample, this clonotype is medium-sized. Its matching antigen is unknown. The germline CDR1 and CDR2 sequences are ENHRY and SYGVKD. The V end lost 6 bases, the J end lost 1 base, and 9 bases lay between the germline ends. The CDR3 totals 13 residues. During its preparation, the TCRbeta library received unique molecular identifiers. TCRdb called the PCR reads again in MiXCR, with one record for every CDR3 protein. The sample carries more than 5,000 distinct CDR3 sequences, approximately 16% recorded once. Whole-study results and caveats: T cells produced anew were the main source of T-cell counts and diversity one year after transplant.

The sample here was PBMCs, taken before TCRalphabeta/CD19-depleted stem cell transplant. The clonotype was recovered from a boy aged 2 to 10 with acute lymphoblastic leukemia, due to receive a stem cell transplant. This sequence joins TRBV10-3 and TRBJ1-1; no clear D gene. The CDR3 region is CAIRGERNTEAFF. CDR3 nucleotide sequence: TGTGCCATCAGGGGAGAGAGGAACACTGAAGCTTTCTTT.